This is a list of T cell receptor beta chains from one sample in a study of T cell responses to AZD1222 COVID-19 vaccine. TCRdb keeps only in-frame clones here, not all; method: immunoSEQ multiplex PCR. Among fewer than 150,000 clones listed, 92% were seen once. The sample in question was peripheral blood, obtained 28 days after the second AZD1222 dose. Every receptor here comes from an adult who received the AZD1222 COVID-19 vaccine. The CDR3 runs from the conserved cysteine through the conserved F or W. Each record gives: clone size, J gene, D gene, V gene, CDR3 protein, CDR3 DNA. D genes are given only for firm matches. Where a row states a size, it is once, few, many or the class of an expanded clone; other rows omit it.

>.|TRBJ2-3|.|TRBV2
CASSLSGTQYF
TGTGCCAGCAGCCTGAGTGGTACGCAGTATTTT
>.|TRBJ2-7|.|TRBV27
CASSPNRVTYEQYF
TGTGCCAGCAGTCCCAACAGGGTAACCTACGAGCAGTACTTC
>.|TRBJ2-7|TRBD2|TRBV6-5
CASSYRGGRAHYEQYF
TGTGCCAGCAGTTACCGGGGGGGGCGAGCTCACTACGAGCAGTACTTC
>.|TRBJ2-3|.|TRBV19
CASSIPSRGTDTQYF
TGTGCCAGTAGTATTCCTAGCAGGGGCACAGATACGCAGTATTTT
>few|TRBJ2-2|TRBD1|TRBV11-2
CASSLTGGAYYTGELFF
TGTGCCAGCAGCTTAACAGGGGGCGCCTATTACACCGGGGAGCTGTTTTTT
>.|TRBJ1-6|.|TRBV3-1/TRBV3-2
CASRREWSSYNSPLHF
TGTGCCAGCAGGAGAGAGTGGAGCTCCTATAATTCACCCCTCCACTTT
>.|TRBJ1-1|TRBD1|TRBV29-1
CSVGGQMNTEAFF
TGCAGCGTGGGGGGACAGATGAACACTGAAGCTTTCTTT
>.|TRBJ1-1|TRBD1|TRBV5-1
CASSLDGLWTGSEAFF
TGCGCCAGCAGCTTGGACGGACTATGGACAGGCTCTGAAGCTTTCTTT
>once|TRBJ1-5|.|TRBV5-5
CASSPNQYGTGNQPQHF
TGTGCCAGCAGCCCCAATCAGTATGGGACGGGGAATCAGCCCCAGCATTTT
>.|TRBJ2-2|.|TRBV5-1
CASSSTGTPTGELFF
TGCGCCAGCAGTTCTACCGGGACACCTACCGGGGAGCTGTTTTTT
>.|TRBJ2-6|.|TRBV7-2
CASTLFSQGSGANVLTF
TGTGCCAGCACCCTATTCTCACAGGGTTCTGGGGCCAACGTCCTGACTTTC
>.|TRBJ2-5|.|TRBV5-6
CASSLSGGQETQYF
TGTGCCAGCAGCTTATCTGGCGGTCAAGAGACCCAGTACTTC
>once|TRBJ2-7|.|TRBV18
CASSPYTLGDYEQYF
TGTGCCAGCTCACCATATACACTAGGTGACTACGAGCAGTACTTC
>once|TRBJ1-1|.|TRBV6-1
CASSEEFRIEAFF
TGTGCCAGCAGTGAAGAATTCCGCATTGAAGCTTTCTTT
>once|TRBJ2-5|TRBD2|TRBV19
CASTSGGAAETQYF
TGTGCCAGTACTAGCGGGGGGGCTGCTGAGACCCAGTACTTC